A selection of T cell receptor beta chains follows, all from one sample in a study of blood T cell repertoires in COVID-19. Only in-frame clones appear in the TCRdb table, and some are missing; sequencing was by immunoSEQ multiplex PCR. The data show 140,000 or so clones, over 65% seen once. Sequencing was carried out using peripheral blood. All receptors come from a human donor in a cohort sampled during active COVID-19. The CDR3 runs from the conserved cysteine through the conserved F or W. A D gene is named only where the DNA matches it firmly. Size is stated for part of the rows, as once, few or many counts, or as a class when the clone is expanded.

cdr3_length: 14; j_call: TRBJ2-7; clone_size: .; v_call: TRBV19; d_call: .; cdr3_nt: TGTGCCAGTAGTGCAGGGTTCGGCACCTACGAGCAGTACTTC; cdr3_aa: CASSAGFGTYEQYF
cdr3_length: 14; j_call: TRBJ1-2; clone_size: .; v_call: TRBV30; d_call: .; cdr3_nt: TGTGCCTGGAGTGTACAGGGCCAAAACTATGGCTACACCTTC; cdr3_aa: CAWSVQGQNYGYTF
cdr3_length: 16; j_call: TRBJ1-1; clone_size: .; v_call: TRBV4-2; d_call: .; cdr3_nt: TGTGCCAGCAGCCAATCGCGAGGCTTCATGAACACTGAAGCTTTCTTT; cdr3_aa: CASSQSRGFMNTEAFF
cdr3_length: 16; j_call: TRBJ2-5; clone_size: .; v_call: TRBV28; d_call: TRBD2; cdr3_nt: TGTGCCAGCAGTTTAAACCGCGGCGGGGGGCAAGAGACCCAGTACTTC; cdr3_aa: CASSLNRGGGQETQYF
cdr3_length: 15; j_call: TRBJ1-3; clone_size: .; v_call: TRBV7-8; d_call: .; cdr3_nt: TGTGCCAGCAGCCTCAATCCGACAGCTGGAAACACCATATATTTT; cdr3_aa: CASSLNPTAGNTIYF
cdr3_length: 14; j_call: TRBJ1-2; clone_size: .; v_call: TRBV30; d_call: .; cdr3_nt: TGTGCCTGGAGTAAAACTTCGGGGGTCCTGGGCTACACCTTC; cdr3_aa: CAWSKTSGVLGYTF
cdr3_length: 20; j_call: TRBJ2-1; clone_size: .; v_call: TRBV9; d_call: TRBD2; cdr3_nt: TGTGCCAGCAGCGCCCTCAGCGGGGGGGCTAGCCCTTACTCCTACAATGAGCAGTTCTTC; cdr3_aa: CASSALSGGASPYSYNEQFF
cdr3_length: 12; j_call: TRBJ2-1; clone_size: .; v_call: TRBV10-1; d_call: .; cdr3_nt: TGCGCCAGCGGTCGGGAGTCCGGTGAGCAGTTCTTC; cdr3_aa: CASGRESGEQFF
cdr3_length: 16; j_call: TRBJ1-4; clone_size: .; v_call: TRBV7-8; d_call: TRBD1; cdr3_nt: TGTGCCAGCAGCTTTCTAAGGGGACAGGGAGATGAAAAACTGTTTTTT; cdr3_aa: CASSFLRGQGDEKLFF
cdr3_length: 14; j_call: TRBJ1-2; clone_size: .; v_call: TRBV3-1/TRBV3-2; d_call: .; cdr3_nt: TGTGCCAGCAGCCCACAGGGTTCGAACTATGGCTACACCTTC; cdr3_aa: CASSPQGSNYGYTF
cdr3_length: 14; j_call: TRBJ2-3; clone_size: .; v_call: TRBV7-3; d_call: .; cdr3_nt: TGTGCCAGCAGCTTACAGGGTGGAGCAGATACGCAGTATTTT; cdr3_aa: CASSLQGGADTQYF
cdr3_length: 14; j_call: TRBJ2-7; clone_size: .; v_call: TRBV28; d_call: TRBD1; cdr3_nt: TGTGCCAGCAACCGGCCAGGGGGCTACGACGAGCAGTACTTC; cdr3_aa: CASNRPGGYDEQYF
cdr3_length: 16; j_call: TRBJ2-2; clone_size: .; v_call: TRBV4-2; d_call: .; cdr3_nt: TGTGCCAGCAGCCAAGCGGTGAACCAGCGCACCGGGGAGCTGTTTTTT; cdr3_aa: CASSQAVNQRTGELFF
cdr3_length: 17; j_call: TRBJ2-1; clone_size: .; v_call: TRBV7-8; d_call: TRBD2; cdr3_nt: TGTGCCAGCAGCCCAAGACTAGCGGGGGGCACATACAATGAGCAGTTCTTC; cdr3_aa: CASSPRLAGGTYNEQFF
cdr3_length: 14; j_call: TRBJ2-5; clone_size: .; v_call: TRBV5-1; d_call: TRBD1; cdr3_nt: TGCGCCAGCAGCCTTGGGACAGGGCAAGAGACCCAGTACTTC; cdr3_aa: CASSLGTGQETQYF
cdr3_length: 15; j_call: TRBJ2-3; clone_size: .; v_call: TRBV4-1; d_call: .; cdr3_nt: TGCGCCAGCAGCCTTAGAGGGACTCGCATGAATACGCAGTATTTT; cdr3_aa: CASSLRGTRMNTQYF
cdr3_length: 14; j_call: TRBJ1-2; clone_size: .; v_call: TRBV15; d_call: .; cdr3_nt: TGTGCCACCAGCAGAGAGACAGGTTATGGATTCCACACCTTC; cdr3_aa: CATSRETGYGFHTF
cdr3_length: 16; j_call: TRBJ2-5; clone_size: .; v_call: TRBV4-1; d_call: TRBD2; cdr3_nt: TGCGCCAGCAGCACCCGGACTAGCGGGGCACAAGAGACCCAGTACTTC; cdr3_aa: CASSTRTSGAQETQYF
cdr3_length: 15; j_call: TRBJ2-1; clone_size: .; v_call: TRBV19; d_call: TRBD2; cdr3_nt: TGTGCCAGTAGTATGTTACTAGCGGGAGTGGGGGAGCAGTTCTTC; cdr3_aa: CASSMLLAGVGEQFF
cdr3_length: 15; j_call: TRBJ1-2; clone_size: .; v_call: TRBV3-1/TRBV3-2; d_call: TRBD1; cdr3_nt: TGTGCCAGCAGCCAAGTGGGGACAGGGGGCTATGGCTACACCTTC; cdr3_aa: CASSQVGTGGYGYTF
cdr3_length: 16; j_call: TRBJ1-1; clone_size: .; v_call: TRBV29-1; d_call: TRBD1; cdr3_nt: TGCAGCGTCGAAGGGGTTAGGACAGGGGGTAACACTGAAGCTTTCTTT; cdr3_aa: CSVEGVRTGGNTEAFF
cdr3_length: 14; j_call: TRBJ2-1; clone_size: .; v_call: TRBV5-1; d_call: TRBD1; cdr3_nt: TGCGCCAGCAGCTCACGGGACAGGGACAGGGAGCAGTTCTTC; cdr3_aa: CASSSRDRDREQFF
cdr3_length: 14; j_call: TRBJ1-4; clone_size: once; v_call: TRBV7-9; d_call: .; cdr3_nt: TGTGCCAGCTCATGGGGGACTGAGAATGAAAAACTGTTTTTT; cdr3_aa: CASSWGTENEKLFF
cdr3_length: 15; j_call: TRBJ2-1; clone_size: .; v_call: TRBV19; d_call: TRBD2; cdr3_nt: TGTGCCAGTAGTCCCCAGCGGGGGAACTACAATGAGCAGTTCTTC; cdr3_aa: CASSPQRGNYNEQFF
cdr3_length: 16; j_call: TRBJ2-3; clone_size: .; v_call: TRBV5-1; d_call: TRBD1; cdr3_nt: TGCGCCAGCAGCTTGGAGGGCCAGGGGGCCCCAGATACGCAGTATTTT; cdr3_aa: CASSLEGQGAPDTQYF
cdr3_length: 17; j_call: TRBJ2-3; clone_size: .; v_call: TRBV5-1; d_call: TRBD2; cdr3_nt: TGCGCCAGCAGCAGGCAGACTAGCGGGAGAAGGGGCGATACGCAGTATTTT; cdr3_aa: CASSRQTSGRRGDTQYF
cdr3_length: 14; j_call: TRBJ2-4; clone_size: .; v_call: TRBV5-1; d_call: .; cdr3_nt: TGCGCCAGCAGCTTCTGGCGGGGGCCCCGCGGGGGTTACTTC; cdr3_aa: CASSFWRGPRGGYF
cdr3_length: 13; j_call: TRBJ2-2; clone_size: .; v_call: TRBV2; d_call: TRBD1; cdr3_nt: TGTGCCAGCCGCGACAGGGACCCCGGGGAGCTGTTTTTT; cdr3_aa: CASRDRDPGELFF
cdr3_length: 14; j_call: TRBJ2-1; clone_size: once; v_call: TRBV6-4; d_call: TRBD2; cdr3_nt: TGTGCCAGCAGTCCAGGCCTAGCGGGAGCTGAGCAGTTCTTC; cdr3_aa: CASSPGLAGAEQFF
cdr3_length: 16; j_call: TRBJ1-6; clone_size: .; v_call: TRBV7-2; d_call: .; cdr3_nt: TGTGCCAGCAGCCAGTCTCTTGGAGTGCTCGGCTCACCCCTCCACTTT; cdr3_aa: CASSQSLGVLGSPLHF
cdr3_length: 16; j_call: TRBJ1-2; clone_size: .; v_call: TRBV4-2; d_call: TRBD1; cdr3_nt: TGTGCCAGCAGCCAAGATCTTACAGGGGGCGTCGAGGGCTACACCTTC; cdr3_aa: CASSQDLTGGVEGYTF
cdr3_length: 14; j_call: TRBJ1-4; clone_size: once; v_call: TRBV30; d_call: TRBD1; cdr3_nt: TGTGCCTGGGCCACCGACAGGGGAAATGAAAAACTGTTTTTT; cdr3_aa: CAWATDRGNEKLFF
cdr3_length: 13; j_call: TRBJ1-1; clone_size: .; v_call: TRBV7-3; d_call: TRBD1; cdr3_nt: TGTGCCAGCAGCTTTACAGGGGTCACTGAAGCTTTCTTT; cdr3_aa: CASSFTGVTEAFF
cdr3_length: 15; j_call: TRBJ2-1; clone_size: .; v_call: TRBV15; d_call: .; cdr3_nt: TGTGCCACCAGCAGAGATCTGGGGGCGAATAATGAGCAGTTCTTC; cdr3_aa: CATSRDLGANNEQFF
cdr3_length: 15; j_call: TRBJ2-2; clone_size: .; v_call: TRBV19; d_call: TRBD2; cdr3_nt: TGTGCCAGTAGTGGGTGGACTAGCGGGAAAGGGGAGCTGTTTTTT; cdr3_aa: CASSGWTSGKGELFF
cdr3_length: 15; j_call: TRBJ2-7; clone_size: .; v_call: TRBV5-1; d_call: TRBD1; cdr3_nt: TGCGCCAGCAGCTACTCGGGACAGAGCTCCTACGAGCAGTACTTC; cdr3_aa: CASSYSGQSSYEQYF
cdr3_length: 14; j_call: TRBJ1-5; clone_size: few; v_call: TRBV30; d_call: TRBD1; cdr3_nt: TGTGCCTGGAGTACGGACAGGGGCAATCAGCCCCAGCATTTT; cdr3_aa: CAWSTDRGNQPQHF
cdr3_length: 15; j_call: TRBJ2-7; clone_size: .; v_call: TRBV11-2; d_call: TRBD2; cdr3_nt: TGTGCCAGCAGCTTAGTGCCTAGCGGGGAATACGAGCAGTACTTC; cdr3_aa: CASSLVPSGEYEQYF
cdr3_length: 16; j_call: TRBJ2-5; clone_size: .; v_call: TRBV11-2; d_call: .; cdr3_nt: TGTGCCAGCAGCTTAGTTATCCGGAGAGGGCAAGAGACCCAGTACTTC; cdr3_aa: CASSLVIRRGQETQYF
cdr3_length: 14; j_call: TRBJ2-3; clone_size: .; v_call: TRBV18; d_call: .; cdr3_nt: TGTGCCAGCTCACCCGGCAGGGAACCAGATACGCAGTATTTT; cdr3_aa: CASSPGREPDTQYF
cdr3_length: 15; j_call: TRBJ2-2; clone_size: .; v_call: TRBV19; d_call: .; cdr3_nt: TGTGCCAGTTCTACGGTCCTCGCGAACACCGGGGAGCTGTTTTTT; cdr3_aa: CASSTVLANTGELFF
cdr3_length: 13; j_call: TRBJ2-5; clone_size: .; v_call: TRBV12-3/TRBV12-4; d_call: .; cdr3_nt: TGTGCCAGCAGCGCCTCCAGGCGAGAGACCCAGTACTTC; cdr3_aa: CASSASRRETQYF
cdr3_length: 14; j_call: TRBJ2-1; clone_size: .; v_call: TRBV6-5; d_call: .; cdr3_nt: TGTGCCAGCAGTTACTCGGCAGGGTTCAATGAGCAGTTCTTC; cdr3_aa: CASSYSAGFNEQFF
cdr3_length: 16; j_call: TRBJ2-7; clone_size: few; v_call: TRBV7-2; d_call: TRBD2; cdr3_nt: TGTGCCAGCAGCCCGGGACTAGCGGGGGGGGCCAGCGAGCAGTACTTC; cdr3_aa: CASSPGLAGGASEQYF
cdr3_length: 15; j_call: TRBJ1-5; clone_size: once; v_call: TRBV21-1; d_call: .; cdr3_nt: TGTGCCAGCAGCAAAGGACAGTATAGCAATCAGCCCCAGCATTTT; cdr3_aa: CASSKGQYSNQPQHF
cdr3_length: 15; j_call: TRBJ2-5; clone_size: .; v_call: TRBV2; d_call: TRBD2; cdr3_nt: TGTGCCAGCAGGCAAGGGTCTAGCGGGGGGGTTTTGCAGTACTTC; cdr3_aa: CASRQGSSGGVLQYF
cdr3_length: 14; j_call: TRBJ2-2; clone_size: .; v_call: TRBV18; d_call: TRBD1; cdr3_nt: TGTGCCAGCTCACCGAACAGGGGTGCCGGGGAGCTGTTTTTT; cdr3_aa: CASSPNRGAGELFF
cdr3_length: 12; j_call: TRBJ1-2; clone_size: .; v_call: TRBV29-1; d_call: .; cdr3_nt: TGCAGCGTACAGACAGCGCCCTATGGCTACACCTTC; cdr3_aa: CSVQTAPYGYTF
cdr3_length: 17; j_call: TRBJ1-6; clone_size: .; v_call: TRBV3-1/TRBV3-2; d_call: TRBD1; cdr3_nt: TGTGCCAGCAGCCAAAGACAGGCCGGGACAGGGGTTTCACCCCTCCACTTT; cdr3_aa: CASSQRQAGTGVSPLHF
cdr3_length: 16; j_call: TRBJ1-4; clone_size: .; v_call: TRBV28; d_call: .; cdr3_nt: TGTGCCAGCACCCGACCCGGGCAGGGGAATAATGAAAAACTGTTTTTT; cdr3_aa: CASTRPGQGNNEKLFF
cdr3_length: 14; j_call: TRBJ1-2; clone_size: .; v_call: TRBV23-1; d_call: .; cdr3_nt: TGCGCCAGCAGGGGTGGGGGGGAAGGAGGTGGCTACACCTTC; cdr3_aa: CASRGGGEGGGYTF